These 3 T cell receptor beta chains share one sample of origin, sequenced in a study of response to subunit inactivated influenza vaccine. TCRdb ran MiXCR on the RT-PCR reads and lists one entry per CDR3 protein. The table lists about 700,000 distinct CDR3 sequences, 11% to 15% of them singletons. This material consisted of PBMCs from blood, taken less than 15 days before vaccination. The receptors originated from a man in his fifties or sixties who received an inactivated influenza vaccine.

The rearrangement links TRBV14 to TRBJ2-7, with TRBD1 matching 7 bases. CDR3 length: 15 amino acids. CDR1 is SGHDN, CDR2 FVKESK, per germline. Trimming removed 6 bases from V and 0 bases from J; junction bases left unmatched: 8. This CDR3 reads CASRPGQTNSYEQYF. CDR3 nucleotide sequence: TGTGCCAGCAGGCCGGGACAGACCAACTCCTACGAGCAGTACTTC.

The CDR3 DNA reads as TGCAGTGCTAGAGGACTAGCGGGAGAGATAGATACGCAGTATTTT. This encodes CSARGLAGEIDTQYF. V and J are TRBV20-1 and TRBJ2-3; 12 bases are shared with TRBD2. The CDR3 loop spans 15 amino acids. Germline V gives CDR1 DFQATT, CDR2 SNEGSKA (reference sequence). Losses at the gene ends were 1 base for V and 5 bases for J; bases not matched to a gene: 4.

CDR3 in amino acids: CASSLAGLVSGNTIYF. The CDR3, as DNA: TGTGCCAGCAGCTTAGCCGGGCTCGTCTCTGGAAACACCATATATTTT. This chain connects TRBV7-9 to TRBJ1-3, with D uncertain. The V gene's germline CDR1 is SEHNR and CDR2 FQNEAQ (reference sequence). Trimming removed 0 bases at V and 0 bases at J, with 9 bases between. The CDR3 totals 16 residues.